What follows describes a single TCR beta chain. The data stem from a study of shared clonotypes between healthy human individuals. Assay execution took place at the deep level. Some clones are missing from TCRdb's copy, which holds only in-frame ones; the method was immunoSEQ multiplex PCR. The data show more than 1,200,000 clones, approximately 98.5% seen once. Germline CDR1 reads MNHNY; CDR2 reads SVGAGI (reference sequence). Trimming pared 9 bases from V and 7 bases from J, leaving 10 bases between. The CDR3 runs 11 residues. The source material was naive CD4+ T cells sorted from blood. The subset was: CD45RA+ positively selected. The receptor was derived from a young man in good health. The chain couples TRBV6-6 to TRBJ2-1, with a possible D match to TRBD1 (6 bases). The CDR3 DNA reads as TGTGCCAGTACAGGGAAGAATGAGCAGTTCTTC. Protein product: CASTGKNEQFF.